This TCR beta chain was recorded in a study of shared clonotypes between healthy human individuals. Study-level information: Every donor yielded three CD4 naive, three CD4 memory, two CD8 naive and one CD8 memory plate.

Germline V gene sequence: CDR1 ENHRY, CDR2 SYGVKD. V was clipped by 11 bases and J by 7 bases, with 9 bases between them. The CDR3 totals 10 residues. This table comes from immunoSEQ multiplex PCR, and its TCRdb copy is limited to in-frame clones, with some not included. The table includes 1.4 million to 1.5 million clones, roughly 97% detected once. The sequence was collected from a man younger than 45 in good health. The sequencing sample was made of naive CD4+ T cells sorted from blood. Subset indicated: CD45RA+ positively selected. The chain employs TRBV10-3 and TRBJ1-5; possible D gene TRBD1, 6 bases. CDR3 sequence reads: CAAGDQPQHF. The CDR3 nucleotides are TGTGCCGCAGGGGACCAGCCCCAGCATTTT.